This T cell receptor (beta chain) was recorded in a study of PD-L1 blockade in urothelial cancer. Overall study results and limits: Tumor-associated blood clones were expanded more by durable-benefit patients at 3 weeks.

Of note for this clone: Its antigen is undetermined.

The CDR3 spans 14 residues. CDR1 is SGHRS, CDR2 YFSETQ, per germline. With V trimmed by 0 bases and J by 5 bases, 1 base remained unmatched. Profiling relied on immunoSEQ multiplex PCR, and the TCRdb table lists in-frame clones only, not all of them. Of around 130,000 clones detected, around 84% appear once; the ten largest clones hold around 3.2%. Time point defined: pretreatment peripheral blood. The V gene is TRBV5-1, the J gene TRBJ2-3; TRBD2 matches 9 bases. The sample was PBMCs, taken around atezolizumab (anti-PD-L1) treatment. The sequence came from a middle-aged man with urothelial cancer. DNA for the CDR3: TGCGCCAGCAGCTTGGAGCGGGAGGTAGATACGCAGTATTTT. Protein sequence: CASSLEREVDTQYF.